The 32 T cell receptor beta chains presented below share a single source sample, sequenced in a study of regulatory T cells. Primers: 52 TRBV forward and 13 TRBJ reverse. Using immunoSEQ multiplex PCR, the repertoire was profiled, and TCRdb retains in-frame clones only, with some absent. Altogether under 35,000 clones are present, more than 85% being singletons, with the ten largest covering approximately 0.98%. Study results and limitations: Hydrophobic residues at CDR3 positions 6 and 7 were enriched in conventional CD4+ T cells of CD3G-deficient patients.

These receptors have no known antigen. Sequenced input: conventional CD4+ T cells sorted from blood. Receptors originate from a child aged 2 to 15 with CD3G deficiency.

The chain carries TRBV28 and TRBJ2-6, with D unresolved. Germline values: CDR1 MDHEN, CDR2 SYDVKM. This CDR3 comprises 15 residues. Trimming removed 10 bases from V and 2 bases from J, with 15 bases in between. The CDR3: CATLGSPTGANVLTF. The CDR3 DNA sequence: TGTGCCACCTTGGGGTCACCTACTGGGGCCAACGTCCTGACTTTC.

V usage is TRBV4-1 and J usage is TRBJ2-3; D is unclear. The CDR3 extends over 16 amino acids. The germline V gene encodes CDR1 MGHRA and CDR2 YSYEKL. The V end lost 2 bases, the J end lost 1 base, and 13 bases lay between the germline ends. The CDR3 nucleotides are TGCGCCAGCAGCCAAATGGGCCCGCCCGGCACAGATACGCAGTATTTT. Protein product: CASSQMGPPGTDTQYF.

V and J are TRBV7-9 and TRBJ1-3; tentatively, D is TRBD1 (6 bases). CDR3 length equals 14 residues. Germline loops: CDR1 SEHNR, CDR2 FQNEAQ (reference sequence). V lost 2 bases to trimming and J lost 2 bases, with 7 bases between them. The CDR3 DNA sequence: TGTGCCAGCAGCTTATCAGGGGCTGGAAACACCATATATTTT. Translation: CASSLSGAGNTIYF. The full variable domain, rest sourced from reference TRBV7-9 and TRBJ1-3, is DTGVSQNPRHKITKRGQNVTFRCDPISEHNRLYWYRQTLGQGPEFLTYFQNEAQLEKSRLLSDRFSAERPKGSFSTLEIQRTEQGDSAMYLCASSLSGAGNTIYFGEGSWLTVV.

This clone was seen only once. The chain uses TRBV10-3 and TRBJ2-1, with D possibly being TRBD1 (6 bases). V lost 4 bases to trimming and J lost 7 bases, with 14 bases between them. Per the germline V gene, CDR1 is ENHRY and CDR2 is SYGVKD. The CDR3 runs 14 residues. The CDR3 coding sequence is TGTGCCATCAGTGTTAGAGGGGGTAGGAATGAGCAGTTCTTC. This gives the protein CAISVRGGRNEQFF.

The chain links TRBV6-5 to TRBJ1-3; unclear D gene. V was clipped by 7 bases and J by 0 bases, with 13 bases between them. The CDR3 has 15 residues. Per the germline V gene, CDR1 is MNHEY and CDR2 is SVGAGI. CDR3: CASKFGKSSGNTIYF. The CDR3 DNA reads TGTGCCAGCAAATTTGGGAAAAGCTCTGGAAACACCATATATTTT.

This clone qualifies as medium-sized. This chain uses TRBV28 with TRBJ1-5; 7 bases fit TRBD1. The germline V gene has CDR1 MDHEN and CDR2 SYDVKM. The junction had 9 bases not matched to a gene; V was cut back by 6 bases and J by 4 bases. CDR3 length: 15 amino acids. The CDR3 reads CASSSTGALNQPQHF. DNA of the CDR3: TGTGCCAGCAGCTCAACAGGGGCCTTAAATCAGCCCCAGCATTTT.

The chain recombines TRBV28 with TRBJ2-3; tentative D call: TRBD2 (5 bases). CDR3 length: 13 residues. Trimming pared 5 bases from V and 6 bases from J, leaving 12 bases between. CDR1 and CDR2 from the germline V gene are MDHEN and SYDVKM. Here the CDR3 DNA reads TGTGCCAGCAGTCGAATGCCGGGGGATACGCAGTATTTT. It codes for CASSRMPGDTQYF.

The chain recombines TRBV6-1 with TRBJ2-3; a weak D match, TRBD1 (6 bases). The V gene's germline CDR1 is MNHNS and CDR2 SASEGT. Trimming pared 4 bases from V and 10 bases from J, leaving 24 bases between. CDR3 length: 16 amino acids. The CDR3 sequence: CASSGPGTLGGGAQYF. DNA of the CDR3: TGTGCCAGCAGTGGCCCGGGGACACTAGGTGGTGGGGCGCAGTATTTT.

CDR3 nucleotides: TGTGCCAGCGGGCTTTCGGGAGTCTTGGAGCAGTACTTC. Protein product: CASGLSGVLEQYF. This chain uses TRBV27 with TRBJ2-7; D might be TRBD2 (6 bases). Trimming cost V 8 bases and J 7 bases, with 18 bases left between them. The CDR3 sequence is 13 residues long. Germline-derived CDR1 and CDR2 are MNHEY and SMNVEV (reference sequence).

The chain has TRBV28 and TRBJ2-3, with D perhaps matching TRBD1 (5 bases). The CDR3 contains 13 residues. Germline-derived CDR1 and CDR2 are MDHEN and SYDVKM. The germline V and J ends were trimmed by 6 bases and 5 bases, with 12 bases remaining between them. This chain's CDR3 is CASRTQGVDTQYF. In DNA, the CDR3 is TGTGCCAGCAGGACCCAAGGGGTAGATACGCAGTATTTT.

The chain couples TRBV11-1 to TRBJ1-4, with TRBD1 matching over 9 bases. This CDR3 region has 16 residues. V dropped 4 bases and J dropped 0; count of bases not matched to a gene: 3. Germline values: CDR1 SGHAT, CDR2 FQDESV (reference sequence). The CDR3 here is CASSSGQGTTNEKLFF. The CDR3 DNA reads as TGTGCCAGCAGCTCCGGACAGGGGACAACTAATGAAAAACTGTTTTTT.

The chain uses TRBV28 and TRBJ1-2; D gene ambiguous. The V gene's germline CDR1 is MDHEN and CDR2 SYDVKM. The V end was cut by 2 bases, the J end by 3 bases, with 13 bases between. The CDR3 runs 15 residues. This CDR3 is CASSLGGAVDYGYTF. For the CDR3, the DNA is TGTGCCAGCAGTTTAGGCGGCGCGGTGGACTATGGCTACACCTTC.

The V call is TRBV6-6, the J call TRBJ1-4; no clear D gene. CDR1 is MNHNY, CDR2 SVGAGI, per germline (reference sequence). The CDR3 totals 14 residues. V was pared by 5 bases and J by 6 bases, with 13 bases between. The CDR3 sequence is CASSRRGSYEKLFF. CDR3 DNA sequence: TGTGCCAGCAGTAGGAGAGGCTCCTATGAAAAACTGTTTTTT.

The rearrangement joins TRBV7-8 to TRBJ2-7; 11 bases map to TRBD2. Germline V gene sequence: CDR1 SGHVS, CDR2 FQNEAQ. This CDR3 spans 16 amino acids. Germline trimming cut 4 bases from V and 6 bases from J; bases unmatched to any gene: 11. The CDR3 region is CASSSPTSGISSEQYF. CDR3 DNA: TGTGCCAGCAGCTCACCGACTAGCGGGATCTCGTCCGAGCAGTACTTC.

The CDR3 loop reads CASSPGLLTNYGYTF. CDR3 in DNA: TGTGCCAGCAGTCCAGGACTGTTGACTAACTATGGCTACACCTTC. The V and J genes are TRBV28 and TRBJ1-2; no definite D call. Germline loops: CDR1 MDHEN, CDR2 SYDVKM. V was clipped by 5 bases and J by 0 bases, with 13 bases between them. This CDR3 region has 15 residues.

V is TRBV28 and J is TRBJ2-7; 10 nucleotides match TRBD2. This CDR3 region has 14 residues. The germline gives CDR1 MDHEN, CDR2 SYDVKM. J lost 5 bases, V lost 5 bases, and 6 bases had no gene match. The CDR3 region is CASSILAGTHEQYF. The CDR3, as DNA: TGTGCCAGCAGTATACTAGCGGGAACCCACGAGCAGTACTTC.

The V gene is TRBV6-1, the J gene TRBJ1-2; 10 bases agree with TRBD1. This CDR3 has 15 residues. The junction had 3 bases not matched to a gene; V was cut back by 1 base and J by 4 bases. Looked up from germline, CDR1 is MNHNS and CDR2 is SASEGT. As DNA, the CDR3 is TGTGCCAGCAGTGAAGGGACAGGGGGTTTCTATGGCTACACCTTC. Its protein is CASSEGTGGFYGYTF.

The rearrangement uses TRBV6-1 and TRBJ1-3, with D tentatively TRBD1 (6 bases). CDR1 and CDR2 (germline): MNHNS, SASEGT. The CDR3 loop spans 15 amino acids. Trimming shortened V by 3 bases and J by 2 bases, and 11 bases separated the two germline ends. The CDR3 sequence: CASSEYGTTGNTIYF. The DNA for the CDR3 is TGTGCCAGCAGTGAGTACGGGACAACTGGAAACACCATATATTTT.

This CDR3 reads CASTPSPYQPQHF. DNA of the CDR3: TGTGCCAGCACCCCATCACCTTATCAGCCCCAGCATTTT. The chain carries TRBV28 and TRBJ1-5; D is unresolved. The germline CDR1 and CDR2 sequences are MDHEN and SYDVKM. The CDR3 totals 13 residues. Trimming pared 7 bases from V and 5 bases from J, leaving 12 bases between.

This clone was recorded a few times. The J gene is TRBJ2-7, the V gene TRBV28; D tentatively fits TRBD1 or TRBD2 (5 bases each). Germline CDR1 is MDHEN and CDR2 is SYDVKM. Deletions cut 6 bases from V and 6 bases from J, with 18 bases between. The CDR3 extends over 14 amino acids. The CDR3 DNA follows: TGTGCCAGCAGGGAAGTGGGGGACGGCCGCGAGCAGTACTTC. As protein: CASREVGDGREQYF.

The chain combines TRBV6-6 with TRBJ1-1, with a weak D call TRBD1 (6 bases). The CDR3 spans 16 residues. V was pared by 2 bases and J by 0 bases, with 13 bases between. Per the germline V gene, CDR1 is MNHNY and CDR2 is SVGAGI (reference sequence). The chain's CDR3 is CASSYDRSTMNTEAFF. In nucleotides, the CDR3 is TGTGCCAGCAGTTACGACAGGTCGACAATGAACACTGAAGCTTTCTTT.

This sequence joins TRBV27 and TRBJ1-2, with D perhaps matching TRBD1 (6 bases). The CDR3 loop spans 15 amino acids. CDR1 MNHEY and CDR2 SMNVEV come from the germline V gene (reference sequence). Trimming left V 0 bases short and J 5 bases short, with 13 bases between. For the CDR3, the DNA is TGTGCCAGCAGTTTATCTTTATACGGACAGTATGGCTACACCTTC. Residues: CASSLSLYGQYGYTF.

The chain carries TRBV6-1 and TRBJ1-2, with TRBD1 as a possible D gene (5 bases). The CDR3 contains 13 residues. Germline CDR1 reads MNHNS; CDR2 reads SASEGT. Between the trimmed V and J ends, which lost 5 bases and 7 bases, there was a span of 14 bases. The CDR3 spells CASSYTGTTGYTF. The CDR3 nucleotides are TGTGCCAGCAGTTATACCGGGACTACTGGCTACACCTTC.

The chain uses TRBV5-4 and TRBJ2-4, with 8 bases identical to TRBD1. J lost 2 bases, V lost 5 bases, and 15 bases had no gene match. CDR1 SGHNT and CDR2 YYREEE come from the germline V gene (reference sequence). The CDR3 has 18 amino acids. CDR3 in DNA: TGTGCCAGCAGATACCCGGGACAGGTCATAGAGACCAAAAACATTCAGTACTTC. Translating it yields CASRYPGQVIETKNIQYF.

This chain uses TRBV5-4 with TRBJ2-7, with 10 bases fitting TRBD1. The CDR3 extends over 14 amino acids. CDR1 SGHNT and CDR2 YYREEE come from the germline V gene (reference sequence). V lost 4 bases, J lost 3 bases, and 4 bases stayed unmatched. CDR3 sequence (DNA): TGTGCCAGCAGCCTCGACAGGGGGCACTACGAGCAGTACTTC. It translates to CASSLDRGHYEQYF.

The chain has TRBV28 and TRBJ2-7; 10 bases map to TRBD1. Trimming cost V 7 bases and J 2 bases; bases outside gene matches: 32. CDR1 and CDR2 from the germline V gene are MDHEN and SYDVKM. The CDR3 contains 23 residues. CDR3 DNA: TGTGCCAGCACCCCCGCGGGGTATGGTACCTTTATCGAAGGGACAGGGGCACCCTACGAGCAGTACTTC. It is translated as CASTPAGYGTFIEGTGAPYEQYF. The variable domain in full, with the rest retrieved from reference TRBV28 and TRBJ2-7, is DVKVTQSSRYLVKRTGEKVFLECVQDMDHENMFWYRQDPGLGLRLIYFSYDVKMKEKGDIPEGYSVSREKKERFSLILESASTNQTSMYLCASTPAGYGTFIEGTGAPYEQYFGPGTRLTVT.

The V gene is TRBV11-3, the J gene TRBJ2-3; weak D call: TRBD1 (5 bases). The CDR3 extends over 14 amino acids. The V end was cut by 5 bases, the J end by 5 bases, with 14 bases between. Germline CDR1 is SGHNT and CDR2 is YENEEA. The CDR3 spells CASSPGARRDTQYF. The CDR3 bases are TGTGCCAGCAGCCCTGGGGCTAGAAGAGATACGCAGTATTTT.

As for this clone: The sample holds other DNA sequences that translate to the same CDR3. In nucleotides, the CDR3 is TGCGCCAGCAGCCCCCGGCAGGGAGGCTATGGCTACACCTTC. It encodes CASSPRQGGYGYTF. The rearrangement joins TRBV5-1 to TRBJ1-2; tentatively, D is TRBD1 (5 bases). Trimming pared 4 bases from V and 4 bases from J, leaving 14 bases between. The CDR3 sequence is 14 residues long. Germline CDR1 SGHRS, CDR2 YFSETQ.

The chain couples TRBV5-5 to TRBJ2-7; 8 nucleotides line up with TRBD1. From germline, CDR1 is SGHKS and CDR2 YYEKEE (reference sequence). V gave up 2 bases and J gave up 2 bases; unmatched junction bases: 3. The CDR3 extends over 14 amino acids. The DNA for the CDR3 is TGTGCCAGCAGCTTCCAGACAGGGGCCTACGAGCAGTACTTC. It is translated as CASSFQTGAYEQYF.

This chain links TRBV19 with TRBJ1-1, with D uncertain. Germline CDR1 is LNHDA and CDR2 is SQIVND (reference sequence). The CDR3 covers 12 residues. V lost 6 bases, J lost 7 bases, and 12 bases lay in between. The CDR3 DNA follows: TGTGCCAGTAGGACCGAATCCGGTGAAGCTTTCTTT. It encodes CASRTESGEAFF.

The J gene is TRBJ2-2, the V gene TRBV6-1, with 8 bases that match TRBD2. The germline gives CDR1 MNHNS, CDR2 SASEGT. The CDR3 totals 15 residues. Unmatched junction bases numbered 8, after V lost 5 bases and J lost 6 bases. The CDR3 DNA is TGTGCCAGCAGTTCCTTAGCGGGATTCGCCGGGGAGCTGTTTTTT. Its protein is CASSSLAGFAGELFF.

The J gene is TRBJ2-7, the V gene TRBV27; 7 bases match TRBD2. J lost 0 bases, V lost 6 bases, and 5 bases had no gene match. Germline V gene lookup returns CDR1 MNHEY and CDR2 SMNVEV (reference sequence). The CDR3 is 14 amino acids. CDR3 amino acids: CASRRAGSSYEQYF. The CDR3 DNA follows: TGTGCCAGCAGAAGAGCGGGAAGCTCCTACGAGCAGTACTTC.